The present T cell receptor beta chain was sequenced within a study of blood T cell repertoires in COVID-19. Background on the study: Sites in the United States, Italy and Spain provided acute and convalescent COVID-19 samples. PBMCs, B-cell-depleted T cells, or T cells provided the cDNA or gDNA that made up the material.

Per the authors' pipeline: Researchers report that nucleated cell counts were estimated from reference gene primer amplification. Generated by immunoSEQ multiplex PCR, the TCRdb table keeps only in-frame clones and is missing some. V and J calls and clone size come straight from that table; D and trimming were deduced from the DNA. This table holds approximately 220,000 clones, over 70% found once. The CDR3 covers 15 residues. Per the germline V gene, CDR1 is SEHNR and CDR2 is FQNEAQ (reference sequence). V lost 4 bases to trimming and J lost 12 bases, with 25 bases between them. This rearrangement joins TRBV7-9 to TRBJ2-7; the D gene is possibly TRBD2 (6 bases). The sequencing sample was made of peripheral blood. This sequence was found in a woman of 80 years or more with acute or convalescent COVID-19. The CDR3 region is CASSSQAVEQSGRYF. Here the CDR3 DNA reads TGTGCCAGCAGCTCCCAGGCGGTGGAGCAGTCCGGGAGGTACTTC.